Shown below are 8 T cell receptor beta chains from a single sample sequenced in a study of blood T cell repertoires in COVID-19. Profiling relied on immunoSEQ multiplex PCR, and the TCRdb table lists in-frame clones only, not all of them. The sample yields 70,000 to 85,000 clones, about 82% seen once. Sequenced: peripheral blood. Receptor source: a woman older than 75 with acute or convalescent COVID-19.

The J gene is TRBJ2-7, the V gene TRBV5-1, with D possibly being TRBD1 (6 bases). Between the trimmed V and J ends, which lost 4 bases and 3 bases, there was a span of 11 bases. The CDR3 runs 13 residues. In germline, CDR1 is SGHRS, CDR2 YFSETQ. CDR3 amino acids: CASSRDISYEQYF. Written as DNA, the CDR3 is TGCGCCAGCAGCAGGGACATAAGCTACGAGCAGTACTTC.

The chain couples TRBV7-6 to TRBJ1-2; TRBD1 matches at 8 bases. CDR1 and CDR2 from the germline V gene are SGHVS and FNYEAQ. CDR3 size: 15 residues. V lost 6 bases, J lost 6 bases, and 12 bases stayed unmatched. The CDR3 nucleotides read TGTGCCAGCAGTATCCTACAGGGGGTCGGGGATGGCTACACCTTC. Residues: CASSILQGVGDGYTF.

This chain uses TRBV7-9 with TRBJ2-3; 14 bases map to TRBD2. The CDR3 runs 15 residues. Per the germline V gene, CDR1 is SEHNR and CDR2 is FQNEAQ (reference sequence). V trimming: 5 bases; J trimming: 5 bases; junction bases outside the gene matches: 3. The CDR3 nucleotides read TGTGCCAGCAGCCGAGGACTAGCGGGGGGAGATACGCAGTATTTT. This sequence encodes CASSRGLAGGDTQYF.

The V and J genes are TRBV6-2 or TRBV6-3 and TRBJ2-7; 7 bases match TRBD1. The V segment lost 2 bases and the J segment 2 bases; nucleotides outside the gene matches: 3. CDR3 length: 14 residues. From germline, CDR1 is MNHEY and CDR2 SVGEGT. The CDR3 loop reads CASSYRQGPYEQYF. The CDR3 coding sequence is TGTGCCAGCAGTTACCGACAGGGCCCCTACGAGCAGTACTTC.

The chain is built from TRBV5-6 and TRBJ2-1, with 7 positions matching TRBD1. The CDR3 is made up of 16 amino acids. V dropped 0 bases and J dropped 10; count of bases not matched to a gene: 13. CDR1 is SGHDT, CDR2 YYEEEE, per germline. The chain's CDR3 is CASSLEYRGFGGEQFF. CDR3 sequence (DNA): TGTGCCAGCAGCTTGGAATACAGGGGTTTCGGTGGCGAGCAGTTCTTC.

The rearrangement links TRBV5-6 to TRBJ1-5; D is perhaps TRBD1 (6 bases). V lost 4 bases, J lost 0 bases, and 20 bases lay in between. Per germline, CDR1 SGHDT and CDR2 YYEEEE. This CDR3 comprises 18 residues. The CDR3 loop reads CASSQSMGPGVSNQPQHF. In nucleotides, the CDR3 is TGTGCCAGCAGCCAGAGTATGGGACCAGGGGTTAGCAATCAGCCCCAGCATTTT.

This rearrangement joins TRBV28 to TRBJ2-3; 7 nucleotides align to TRBD1. Germline CDR1 MDHEN, CDR2 SYDVKM. The CDR3 loop spans 14 amino acids. Trimming removed 4 bases from V and 3 bases from J; junction bases left unmatched: 4. The CDR3 loop reads CASSSDRETDTQYF. CDR3 coding DNA: TGTGCCAGCAGTTCTGACAGGGAAACAGATACGCAGTATTTT.

In regard to this clone: The sample holds other DNA sequences that translate to the same CDR3. The chain couples TRBV12-3 or TRBV12-4 to TRBJ1-2; D may be TRBD1 (6 bases). The ends were cut back, 2 bases at V and 2 bases at J, with 6 bases in the middle. This CDR3 has 13 amino acids. The DNA for the CDR3 is TGTGCCAGCAGTTTACAGGGGAACTATGGCTACACCTTC. This gives the protein CASSLQGNYGYTF.